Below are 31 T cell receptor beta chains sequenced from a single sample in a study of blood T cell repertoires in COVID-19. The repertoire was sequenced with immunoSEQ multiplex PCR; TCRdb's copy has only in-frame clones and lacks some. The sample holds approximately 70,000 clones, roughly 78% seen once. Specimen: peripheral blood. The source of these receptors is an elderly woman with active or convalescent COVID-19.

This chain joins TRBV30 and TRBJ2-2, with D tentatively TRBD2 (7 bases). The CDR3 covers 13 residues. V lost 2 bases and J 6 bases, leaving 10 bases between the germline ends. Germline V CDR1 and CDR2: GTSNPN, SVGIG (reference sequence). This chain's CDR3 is CAWSRGGAGELFF. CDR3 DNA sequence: TGTGCCTGGAGTAGGGGGGGTGCCGGGGAGCTGTTTTTT.

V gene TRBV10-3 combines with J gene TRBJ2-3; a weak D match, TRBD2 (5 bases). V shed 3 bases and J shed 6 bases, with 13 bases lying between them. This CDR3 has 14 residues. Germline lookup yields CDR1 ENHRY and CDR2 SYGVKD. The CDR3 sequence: CAISDVGRGDTQYF. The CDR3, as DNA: TGTGCCATCAGTGATGTCGGCCGAGGGGATACGCAGTATTTT.

The chain's CDR3 is CASSLERSLYEQYF. DNA of the CDR3: TGTGCCAGCAGCTTAGAGCGGTCCCTCTACGAGCAGTACTTC. V usage is TRBV11-2 and J usage is TRBJ2-7, with unresolved D. CDR1 is SGHAT, CDR2 FQNNGV, per germline. Trimming cost V 0 bases and J 3 bases, with 9 bases left between them. The CDR3 is 14 amino acids.

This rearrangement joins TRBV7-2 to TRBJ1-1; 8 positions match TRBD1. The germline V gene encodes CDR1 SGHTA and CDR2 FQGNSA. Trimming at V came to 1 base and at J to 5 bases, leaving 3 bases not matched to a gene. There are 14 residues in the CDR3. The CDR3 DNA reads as TGTGCCAGCAGCTTAGGACAGGGGAGGACTGAAGCTTTCTTT. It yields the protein CASSLGQGRTEAFF.

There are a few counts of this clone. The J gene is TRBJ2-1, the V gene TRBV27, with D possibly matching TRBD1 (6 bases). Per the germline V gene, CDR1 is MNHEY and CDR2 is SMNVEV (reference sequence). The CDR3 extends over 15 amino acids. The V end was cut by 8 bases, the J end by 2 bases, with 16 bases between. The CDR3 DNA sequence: TGTGCCAGCTTAGGGACACATGGGGCCTACAATGAGCAGTTCTTC. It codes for CASLGTHGAYNEQFF.

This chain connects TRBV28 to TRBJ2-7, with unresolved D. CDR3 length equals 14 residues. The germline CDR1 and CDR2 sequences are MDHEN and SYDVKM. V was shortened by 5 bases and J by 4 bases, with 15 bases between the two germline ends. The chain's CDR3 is CASSLPETPYEQYF. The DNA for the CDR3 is TGTGCCAGCAGTCTCCCGGAGACCCCATACGAGCAGTACTTC.

CDR3 sequence reads: CASSAKGLAASSYEQYF. CDR3 bases: TGCGCCAGCAGTGCAAAAGGACTAGCGGCCAGCTCCTACGAGCAGTACTTC. The J gene is TRBJ2-7, the V gene TRBV10-1; TRBD2 agrees at 10 bases. The CDR3 sequence is 17 residues long. V dropped 4 bases and J dropped 0; count of bases not matched to a gene: 9. Germline-derived CDR1 and CDR2 are WNHNN and SYGVQD (reference sequence).

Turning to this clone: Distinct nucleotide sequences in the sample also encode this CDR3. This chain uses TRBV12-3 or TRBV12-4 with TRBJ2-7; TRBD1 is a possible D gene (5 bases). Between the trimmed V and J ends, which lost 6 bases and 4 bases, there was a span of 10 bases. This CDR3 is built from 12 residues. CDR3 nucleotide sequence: TGTGCCAGCAGCACTCAGGGTTACGAGCAGTACTTC. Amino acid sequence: CASSTQGYEQYF.

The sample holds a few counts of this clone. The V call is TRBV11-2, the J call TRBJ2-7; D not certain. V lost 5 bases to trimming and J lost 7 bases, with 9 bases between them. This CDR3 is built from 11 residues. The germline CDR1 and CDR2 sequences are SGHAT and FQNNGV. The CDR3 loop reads CASSPLLEQYF. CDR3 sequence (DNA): TGTGCCAGCAGCCCACTTCTGGAGCAGTACTTC.

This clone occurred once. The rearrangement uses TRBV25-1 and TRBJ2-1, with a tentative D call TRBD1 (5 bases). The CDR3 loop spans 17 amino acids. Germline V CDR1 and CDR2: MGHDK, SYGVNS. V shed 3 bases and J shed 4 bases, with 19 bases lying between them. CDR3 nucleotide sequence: TGTGCCAGCAGTGAGTCCACGAGGACAAAAGGTTACAATGAGCAGTTCTTC. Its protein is CASSESTRTKGYNEQFF.

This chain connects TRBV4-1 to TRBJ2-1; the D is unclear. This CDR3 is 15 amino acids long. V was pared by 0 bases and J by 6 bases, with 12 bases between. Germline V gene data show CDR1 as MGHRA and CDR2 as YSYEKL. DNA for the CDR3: TGCGCCAGCAGCCAAGATATTACTTTCGGCAATGAGCAGTTCTTC. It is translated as CASSQDITFGNEQFF.

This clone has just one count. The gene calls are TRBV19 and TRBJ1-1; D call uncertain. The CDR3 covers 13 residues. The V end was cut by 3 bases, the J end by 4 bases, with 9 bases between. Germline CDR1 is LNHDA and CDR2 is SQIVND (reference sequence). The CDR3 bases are TGTGCCAGTAGTATTCAACAGTTCACTGAAGCTTTCTTT. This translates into CASSIQQFTEAFF.

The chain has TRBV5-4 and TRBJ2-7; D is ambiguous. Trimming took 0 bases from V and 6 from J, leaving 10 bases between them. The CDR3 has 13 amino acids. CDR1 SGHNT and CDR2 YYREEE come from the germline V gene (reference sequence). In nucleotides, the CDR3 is TGTGCCAGCAGCTTGGTGGGCTCCCCCGAGCAGTACTTC. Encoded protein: CASSLVGSPEQYF.

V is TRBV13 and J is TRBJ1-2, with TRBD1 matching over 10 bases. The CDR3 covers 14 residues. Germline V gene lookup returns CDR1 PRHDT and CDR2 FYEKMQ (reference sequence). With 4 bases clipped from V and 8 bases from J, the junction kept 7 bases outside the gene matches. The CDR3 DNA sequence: TGTGCCAGCAGCTCCCGTGGGACAGGGGACGGCTACACCTTC. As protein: CASSSRGTGDGYTF.

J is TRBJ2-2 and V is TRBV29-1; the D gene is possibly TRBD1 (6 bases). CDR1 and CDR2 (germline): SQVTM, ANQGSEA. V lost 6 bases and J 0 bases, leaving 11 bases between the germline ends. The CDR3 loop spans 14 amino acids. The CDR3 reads CSVETGPNTGELFF. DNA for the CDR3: TGCAGCGTGGAAACAGGGCCGAACACCGGGGAGCTGTTTTTT.

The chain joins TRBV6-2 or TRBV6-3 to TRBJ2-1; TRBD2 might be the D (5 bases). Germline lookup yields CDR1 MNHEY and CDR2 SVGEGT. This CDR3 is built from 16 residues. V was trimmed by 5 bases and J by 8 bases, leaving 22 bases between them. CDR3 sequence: CASSPSSSPRRDEQFF. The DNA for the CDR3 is TGTGCCAGCAGTCCCTCTTCTAGCCCCCGGCGTGATGAGCAGTTCTTC.

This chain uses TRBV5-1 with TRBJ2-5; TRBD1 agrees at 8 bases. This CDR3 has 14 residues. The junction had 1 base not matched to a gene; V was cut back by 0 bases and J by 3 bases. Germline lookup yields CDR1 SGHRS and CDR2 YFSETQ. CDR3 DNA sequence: TGCGCCAGCAGCTTGGTGACAGGGGAAGAGACCCAGTACTTC. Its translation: CASSLVTGEETQYF.

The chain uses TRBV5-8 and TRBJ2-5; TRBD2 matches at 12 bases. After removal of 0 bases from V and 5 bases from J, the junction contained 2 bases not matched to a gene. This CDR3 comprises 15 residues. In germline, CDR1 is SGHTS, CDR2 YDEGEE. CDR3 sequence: CASSLGLAGVETQYF. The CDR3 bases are TGTGCCAGCAGCTTGGGACTAGCGGGGGTGGAGACCCAGTACTTC.

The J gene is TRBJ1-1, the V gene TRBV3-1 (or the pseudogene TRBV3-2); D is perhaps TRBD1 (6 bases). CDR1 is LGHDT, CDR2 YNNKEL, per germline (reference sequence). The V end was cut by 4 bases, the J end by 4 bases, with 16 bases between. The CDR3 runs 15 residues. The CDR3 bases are TGTGCCAGCAGCCCTTTTACAGGGAGGGGCACTGAAGCTTTCTTT. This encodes CASSPFTGRGTEAFF.

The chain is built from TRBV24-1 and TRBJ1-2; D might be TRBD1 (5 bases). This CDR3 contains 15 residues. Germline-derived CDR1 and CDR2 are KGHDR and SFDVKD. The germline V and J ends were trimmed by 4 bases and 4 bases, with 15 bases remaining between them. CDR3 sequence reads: CATSDPGGTAYGYTF. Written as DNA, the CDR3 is TGTGCCACCAGTGACCCTGGAGGGACTGCCTATGGCTACACCTTC.

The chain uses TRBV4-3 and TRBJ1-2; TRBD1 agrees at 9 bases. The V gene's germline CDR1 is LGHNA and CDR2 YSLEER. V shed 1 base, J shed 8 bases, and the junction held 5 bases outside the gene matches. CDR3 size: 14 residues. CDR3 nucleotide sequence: TGCGCCAGCAGCCAAGCGGACAGGGGCGGCGGCTACACCTTC. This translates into CASSQADRGGGYTF.

Here the CDR3 DNA reads TGTGCCAGCAGTTATTATCCCTACGAGCAGTACTTC. Its protein is CASSYYPYEQYF. The chain joins TRBV6-2 or TRBV6-3 to TRBJ2-7; D unclear. From germline, CDR1 is MNHEY and CDR2 SVGEGT. With 3 bases removed from V and 2 bases from J, the gap between germline ends came to 5 bases. The CDR3 consists of 12 residues.

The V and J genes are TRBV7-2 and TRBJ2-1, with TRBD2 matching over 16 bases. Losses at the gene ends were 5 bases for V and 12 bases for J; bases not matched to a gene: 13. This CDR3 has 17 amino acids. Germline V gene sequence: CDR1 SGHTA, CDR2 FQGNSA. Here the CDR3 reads CASSVLGLAGGPTGQFF. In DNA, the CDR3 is TGTGCCAGCAGCGTACTGGGACTAGCGGGGGGGCCGACGGGGCAGTTCTTC.

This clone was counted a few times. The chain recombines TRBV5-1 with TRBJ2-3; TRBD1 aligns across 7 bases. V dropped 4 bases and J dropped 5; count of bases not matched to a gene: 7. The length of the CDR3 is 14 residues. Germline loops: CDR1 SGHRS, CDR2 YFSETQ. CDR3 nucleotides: TGCGCCAGCAGCCCCGGACAGGTCTTAGATACGCAGTATTTT. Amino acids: CASSPGQVLDTQYF.

The chain's CDR3 is CASSPNPNYRRIEYEQYF. The CDR3 coding sequence is TGTGCCAGCAGCCCCAATCCTAATTACCGCAGGATCGAGTACGAGCAGTACTTC. This sequence joins TRBV6-2 or TRBV6-3 and TRBJ2-7; D is unclear. Germline-derived CDR1 and CDR2 are MNHEY and SVGEGT. The ends were cut back, 6 bases at V and 4 bases at J, with 28 bases in the middle. CDR3 length: 18 residues.

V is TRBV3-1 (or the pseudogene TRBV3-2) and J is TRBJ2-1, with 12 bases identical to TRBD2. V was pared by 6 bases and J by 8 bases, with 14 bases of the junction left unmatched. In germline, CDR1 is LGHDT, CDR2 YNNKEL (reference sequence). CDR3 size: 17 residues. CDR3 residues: CASSPLTSGGPRDEQFF. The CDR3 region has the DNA TGTGCCAGCAGTCCACTGACTAGCGGGGGCCCGAGGGATGAGCAGTTCTTC.

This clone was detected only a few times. This CDR3 is CASSSWTGIGSGANVLTF. CDR3 nucleotides: TGTGCCAGCAGCTCGTGGACAGGGATCGGCTCTGGGGCCAACGTCCTGACTTTC. This chain links TRBV11-2 with TRBJ2-6; 8 bases map to TRBD1. This CDR3 spans 18 amino acids. From germline, CDR1 is SGHAT and CDR2 FQNNGV. With V trimmed by 4 bases and J by 0 bases, 8 bases remained unmatched.

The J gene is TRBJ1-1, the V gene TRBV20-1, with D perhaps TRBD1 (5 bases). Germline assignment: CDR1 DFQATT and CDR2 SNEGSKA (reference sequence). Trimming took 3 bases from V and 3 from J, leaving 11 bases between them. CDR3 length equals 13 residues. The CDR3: CSASGGVHTEAFF. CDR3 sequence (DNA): TGCAGTGCTAGTGGGGGGGTCCACACTGAAGCTTTCTTT.

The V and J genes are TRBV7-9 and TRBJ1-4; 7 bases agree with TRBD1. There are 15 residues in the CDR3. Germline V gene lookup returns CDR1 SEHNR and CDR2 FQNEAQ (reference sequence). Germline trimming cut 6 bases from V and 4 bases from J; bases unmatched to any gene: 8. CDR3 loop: CASSTGDSLNEKLFF. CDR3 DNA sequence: TGTGCCAGCAGTACAGGGGACAGTCTTAATGAAAAACTGTTTTTT.

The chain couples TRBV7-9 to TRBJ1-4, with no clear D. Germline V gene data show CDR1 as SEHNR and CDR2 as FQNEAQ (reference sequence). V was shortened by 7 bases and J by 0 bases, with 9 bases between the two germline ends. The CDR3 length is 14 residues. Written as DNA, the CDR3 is TGTGCCAGCACTCAGCGTACAACTAATGAAAAACTGTTTTTT. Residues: CASTQRTTNEKLFF.

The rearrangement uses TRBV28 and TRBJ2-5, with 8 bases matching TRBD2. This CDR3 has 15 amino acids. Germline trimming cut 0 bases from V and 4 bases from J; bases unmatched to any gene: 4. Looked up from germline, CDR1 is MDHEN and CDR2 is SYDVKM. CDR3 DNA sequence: TGTGCCAGCAGTTTATGGGGCGGGAGGCGAGAGACCCAGTACTTC. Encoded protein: CASSLWGGRRETQYF.